These 2 T cell receptor beta chains were all obtained from the same sample, sequenced in a study of cytomegalovirus exposure and HLA in healthy donors. 13 Jbeta primers and 60 Vbeta primers were used for the PCR. TCRdb's table, derived via immunoSEQ multiplex PCR, lists solely in-frame clones and lacks some. The sample holds fewer than 110,000 clones, around 76% seen once. Sequenced sample: PBMCs. Receptors originate from a man younger than 40 in good health and CMV-seropositive.

The chain carries TRBV5-4 and TRBJ1-2; unclear D gene. Trimming left V 1 base short and J 7 bases short, with 8 bases between. This CDR3 has 12 residues. The V gene's germline CDR1 is SGHNT and CDR2 YYREEE (reference sequence). The CDR3 DNA reads as TGTGCCAGCAGCTTGATCTCGGGTGGCTACACCTTC. Amino acid sequence: CASSLISGGYTF.

This clone has only one observation. The rearrangement joins TRBV5-1 to TRBJ1-2; 7 positions match TRBD1. CDR3 size: 15 residues. The germline gives CDR1 SGHRS, CDR2 YFSETQ. V trimming: 4 bases; J trimming: 3 bases; junction bases outside the gene matches: 9. The DNA of the CDR3 is TGCGCCAGCAGCCCGGGGGACAGTAACCACTATGGCTACACCTTC. Residues: CASSPGDSNHYGYTF.